The rows below give T cell receptor beta chains drawn from one sample of a study of T cell repertoires in cytomegalovirus infection. One entry per CDR3 protein results from TCRdb running MiXCR on the reads. The sample includes hundreds of thousands of distinct CDR3 sequences, around 31% seen only once; the top ten take roughly 13%. Which antigens these TCRs recognize remains unknown. The sample consisted of cultured CD8+ T cells from PBMCs, taken from culture after CMV antigen stimulation. Receptors originate from a human donor in good health (CMV status not recorded). Some clones in this sample may be carry-over from other donors' samples. Both conserved end residues are part of each CDR3. D genes are given only for firm matches. Only part of the rows carry a size: once, few, many, or a class if the clone is expanded.

clone_size: .
v_call: TRBV4-1
d_call: .
j_call: TRBJ1-1
cdr3_aa: CASSQLGHRDEAFF
cdr3_nt: TGCGCCAGCAGCCAACTAGGTCATCGGGATGAAGCTTTCTTT

clone_size: few
v_call: TRBV5-4
d_call: .
j_call: TRBJ1-1
cdr3_aa: CASSPRGIRLTSTEAFF
cdr3_nt: TGTGCCAGCAGCCCGCGGGGCATCCGCCTGACGAGCACTGAAGCTTTCTTT

clone_size: .
v_call: TRBV5-6
d_call: .
j_call: TRBJ1-2
cdr3_aa: CASNLAGADGYTF
cdr3_nt: TGTGCCAGCAACTTGGCAGGGGCGGATGGCTACACCTTC

clone_size: .
v_call: TRBV29-1
d_call: .
j_call: TRBJ2-3
cdr3_aa: CSVRGGLGPRTDTQYF
cdr3_nt: TGCAGCGTACGAGGCGGATTAGGACCTCGCACAGATACGCAGTATTTT

clone_size: few
v_call: TRBV24-1
d_call: .
j_call: TRBJ1-2
cdr3_aa: CATSEKGYGYTF
cdr3_nt: TGTGCCACCAGTGAAAAAGGTTATGGCTACACCTTC

clone_size: .
v_call: TRBV15
d_call: .
j_call: TRBJ1-1
cdr3_aa: CATSRVGTLNTEAFF
cdr3_nt: TGTGCCACCAGCAGAGTGGGGACACTGAACACTGAAGCTTTCTTT

clone_size: few
v_call: TRBV6-1
d_call: TRBD1
j_call: TRBJ2-3
cdr3_aa: CASIGQGLPGHTDTQYF
cdr3_nt: TGTGCCAGCATAGGACAGGGGCTACCTGGGCACACAGATACGCAGTATTTT

clone_size: once
v_call: TRBV19
d_call: .
j_call: TRBJ1-1
cdr3_aa: CASSIDPIRNTEAFF
cdr3_nt: TGTGCCAGTAGTATTGACCCGATTAGGAACACTGAAGCTTTCTTT

clone_size: .
v_call: TRBV27
d_call: TRBD1
j_call: TRBJ1-1
cdr3_aa: CASSPPGGTITEAFF
cdr3_nt: TGTGCCAGCAGCCCCCCAGGGGGCACGATCACTGAAGCTTTCTTT

clone_size: .
v_call: TRBV19
d_call: .
j_call: TRBJ1-1
cdr3_aa: CASTWGGSTEAFF
cdr3_nt: TGTGCCAGTACGTGGGGCGGAAGCACTGAAGCTTTCTTT

clone_size: few
v_call: TRBV4-1
d_call: TRBD2
j_call: TRBJ2-1
cdr3_aa: CASSQDLGTGGLDEQFF
cdr3_nt: TGCGCCAGCAGCCAAGATCTCGGAACGGGGGGGCTCGATGAGCAGTTCTTC

clone_size: many
v_call: TRBV7-8
d_call: .
j_call: TRBJ1-5
cdr3_aa: CASSLTGGSSNQPQHF
cdr3_nt: TGTGCCAGCAGCTTGACAGGCGGGTCTAGCAATCAGCCCCAGCATTTT

clone_size: .
v_call: TRBV7-6
d_call: TRBD1
j_call: TRBJ2-1
cdr3_aa: CASSSNPGQGADEQFF
cdr3_nt: TGTGCCAGCAGCTCTAACCCGGGACAGGGGGCCGATGAGCAGTTCTTC

clone_size: many
v_call: TRBV7-2
d_call: .
j_call: TRBJ1-1
cdr3_aa: CASRYSSEAFF
cdr3_nt: TGTGCCAGCAGGTACTCCAGTGAAGCTTTCTTT

clone_size: few
v_call: TRBV28
d_call: TRBD1
j_call: TRBJ2-5
cdr3_aa: CASSLWTGAETQYF
cdr3_nt: TGTGCCAGCAGTCTCTGGACAGGTGCGGAGACCCAGTACTTC

clone_size: few
v_call: TRBV19
d_call: TRBD1
j_call: TRBJ2-1
cdr3_aa: CASSTRQGALNEQFF
cdr3_nt: TGTGCCAGTAGTACCCGACAGGGGGCCCTCAATGAGCAGTTCTTC

clone_size: .
v_call: TRBV27
d_call: .
j_call: TRBJ1-2
cdr3_aa: CASSLGAWDNSYTF
cdr3_nt: TGTGCCAGCAGTTTAGGGGCGTGGGACAACAGCTACACCTTC

clone_size: .
v_call: TRBV4-1
d_call: .
j_call: TRBJ2-6
cdr3_aa: CASSPEDKGANVLTF
cdr3_nt: TGCGCCAGCAGCCCCGAGGATAAAGGGGCCAACGTCCTGACTTTC

clone_size: .
v_call: TRBV2
d_call: .
j_call: TRBJ2-1
cdr3_aa: CASRVPRTGTYNEQFF
cdr3_nt: TGTGCCAGTAGGGTCCCTAGGACTGGAACCTACAATGAGCAGTTCTTC

clone_size: .
v_call: TRBV7-8
d_call: .
j_call: TRBJ1-2
cdr3_aa: CASSPRYRESYTF
cdr3_nt: TGTGCCAGCAGCCCTAGGTACAGGGAGAGCTACACCTTC

clone_size: many
v_call: TRBV7-2
d_call: TRBD1
j_call: TRBJ1-1
cdr3_aa: CASSLGQGAGEAFF
cdr3_nt: TGTGCCAGCAGCTTAGGGCAGGGGGCGGGTGAAGCTTTCTTT

clone_size: .
v_call: TRBV11-2
d_call: .
j_call: TRBJ2-2
cdr3_aa: CASSWATGNTGELFF
cdr3_nt: TGTGCCAGCAGCTGGGCGACAGGGAACACCGGGGAGCTGTTTTTT

clone_size: .
v_call: TRBV7-3
d_call: TRBD1
j_call: TRBJ2-1
cdr3_aa: CASSSGTGAFEQFF
cdr3_nt: TGTGCCAGCAGCTCCGGGACAGGGGCCTTCGAGCAGTTCTTC

clone_size: .
v_call: TRBV15
d_call: TRBD2
j_call: TRBJ2-1
cdr3_aa: CATRNFGLAGLNEQFF
cdr3_nt: TGTGCCACCAGGAACTTCGGACTAGCGGGGCTTAATGAGCAGTTCTTC

clone_size: few
v_call: TRBV6-1
d_call: TRBD1
j_call: TRBJ2-5
cdr3_aa: CASSENRGRSETQYF
cdr3_nt: TGTGCCAGCAGTGAGAACAGGGGGCGAAGTGAGACCCAGTACTTC

clone_size: .
v_call: TRBV12-5
d_call: .
j_call: TRBJ2-1
cdr3_aa: CASGFSVQGLGYNEQFF
cdr3_nt: TGTGCTAGTGGTTTTAGCGTCCAGGGGCTAGGGTACAATGAGCAGTTCTTC

clone_size: once
v_call: TRBV7-9
d_call: .
j_call: TRBJ2-2
cdr3_aa: CASSHPAKGTSTGELFF
cdr3_nt: TGTGCCAGCAGTCATCCGGCGAAGGGGACAAGCACCGGGGAGCTGTTTTTT

clone_size: many
v_call: TRBV7-2
d_call: .
j_call: TRBJ1-1
cdr3_aa: CASSLGWNRPNTEAFF
cdr3_nt: TGTGCCAGCAGCTTAGGTTGGAACAGACCGAACACTGAAGCTTTCTTT

clone_size: .
v_call: TRBV7-3
d_call: .
j_call: TRBJ2-1
cdr3_aa: CASSYSGTNYNEQFF
cdr3_nt: TGTGCCAGCAGCTACTCGGGGACAAACTACAATGAGCAGTTCTTC

clone_size: .
v_call: TRBV7-9
d_call: .
j_call: TRBJ1-1
cdr3_aa: CASTRITEAFF
cdr3_nt: TGTGCCAGCACCCGTATCACTGAAGCTTTCTTT

clone_size: .
v_call: TRBV12-3/TRBV12-4
d_call: .
j_call: TRBJ2-3
cdr3_aa: CASSLEEGRTDTQYF
cdr3_nt: TGTGCCAGCAGTTTAGAGGAGGGCCGCACAGATACGCAGTATTTT

clone_size: .
v_call: TRBV12-3/TRBV12-4
d_call: .
j_call: TRBJ1-3
cdr3_aa: CASKTASGNTIYF
cdr3_nt: TGTGCCAGCAAGACGGCTTCTGGAAACACCATATATTTT

clone_size: few
v_call: TRBV5-1
d_call: TRBD1
j_call: TRBJ1-1
cdr3_aa: CASSTGQGLPEAFF
cdr3_nt: TGCGCCAGCAGCACCGGACAGGGCCTGCCTGAAGCTTTCTTT

clone_size: few
v_call: TRBV4-1
d_call: .
j_call: TRBJ2-1
cdr3_aa: CASSQDDLVTYNEQFF
cdr3_nt: TGCGCCAGCAGCCAAGATGACCTAGTGACCTACAATGAGCAGTTCTTC

clone_size: .
v_call: TRBV7-9
d_call: TRBD1
j_call: TRBJ1-2
cdr3_aa: CASEQGARDYTF
cdr3_nt: TGTGCCAGCGAACAGGGGGCACGGGACTACACCTTC

clone_size: .
v_call: TRBV7-2
d_call: .
j_call: TRBJ2-7
cdr3_aa: CASSFRQQTFYEQYF
cdr3_nt: TGTGCCAGCAGCTTCAGGCAGCAGACATTCTACGAGCAGTACTTC

clone_size: few
v_call: TRBV24-1
d_call: TRBD1
j_call: TRBJ2-1
cdr3_aa: CATSEGTGGFGGNEQFF
cdr3_nt: TGTGCCACCAGTGAAGGGACAGGGGGCTTCGGGGGGAATGAGCAGTTCTTC

clone_size: many
v_call: TRBV6-5
d_call: .
j_call: TRBJ2-3
cdr3_aa: CASSYDRKSTDTQYF
cdr3_nt: TGTGCCAGCAGTTATGACCGTAAGAGCACAGATACGCAGTATTTT

clone_size: few
v_call: TRBV7-7
d_call: .
j_call: TRBJ2-5
cdr3_aa: CASSRRWGRREETQYF
cdr3_nt: TGTGCTAGCAGCCGCAGGTGGGGGCGGCGAGAAGAGACCCAGTACTTC

clone_size: .
v_call: TRBV7-6
d_call: .
j_call: TRBJ1-1
cdr3_aa: CASGGHMNTEAFF
cdr3_nt: TGTGCCAGCGGGGGACACATGAACACTGAAGCTTTCTTT

clone_size: many
v_call: TRBV7-8
d_call: .
j_call: TRBJ1-5
cdr3_aa: CASSFLEGQPGNQPQHF
cdr3_nt: TGTGCCAGCAGCTTCTTAGAGGGCCAGCCAGGCAATCAGCCCCAGCATTTT

clone_size: few
v_call: TRBV6-5
d_call: TRBD1
j_call: TRBJ2-2
cdr3_aa: CASSYIRMAGTGAVGELFF
cdr3_nt: TGTGCCAGCAGTTACATAAGAATGGCCGGGACAGGCGCCGTCGGGGAGCTGTTTTTT

clone_size: .
v_call: TRBV7-6
d_call: .
j_call: TRBJ1-2
cdr3_aa: CASSPTGHFYGYTF
cdr3_nt: TGTGCCAGCAGCCCAACGGGACATTTCTATGGCTACACCTTC

clone_size: .
v_call: TRBV11-2
d_call: .
j_call: TRBJ1-1
cdr3_aa: CASSLELGEGTEAFF
cdr3_nt: TGTGCCAGCAGCTTGGAATTGGGCGAGGGCACTGAAGCTTTCTTT

clone_size: few
v_call: TRBV4-1
d_call: .
j_call: TRBJ1-2
cdr3_aa: CASSLVDLNGYTF
cdr3_nt: TGCGCCAGCAGCCTAGTGGACTTAAATGGCTACACCTTC